The rows below give T cell receptor beta chains drawn from one sample of a study of beta chain features in type 1 diabetes. Using immunoSEQ multiplex PCR, the repertoire was profiled, and TCRdb retains in-frame clones only, with some absent. The data contain 300,000 to 400,000 clones, roughly 12% of them seen just once; the ten biggest clones take up 0.015%. Sequencing was done on a sample of naive CD4+ T cells from blood. The receptors come from a woman aged 18-29 years with type 1 diabetes. Each CDR3 is given with its conserved first and last residue. The D gene is left open where the match is weak. Clone size is not always given. Where it is, it says once, few, many or a class for expanded clones.

CDR3aa	CDR3nt	v_gene	j_gene	d_gene	len	abundance
CATRRLANSYEQYF	TGTGCCACCCGTCGACTAGCGAATTCCTACGAGCAGTACTTC	TRBV19	TRBJ2-7	TRBD2	14	.
CTSSQERREVNEQFF	TGCACCAGCAGCCAAGAGAGGCGGGAGGTAAATGAGCAGTTCTTC	TRBV1	TRBJ2-1	.	15	.
CASNTMRNQPQHF	TGTGCCAGTAATACGATGCGGAATCAGCCCCAGCATTTT	TRBV19	TRBJ1-5	.	13	few
CASSLGQGAFF	TGTGCCAGCAGCTTGGGACAGGGGGCTTTCTTT	TRBV7-9	TRBJ1-1	TRBD1	11	.
CAIRSGAVGFGGYTF	TGTGCCATCAGAAGTGGGGCAGTAGGGTTTGGTGGCTACACCTTC	TRBV2	TRBJ1-2	.	15	few
CASSQSRTARTPGSCFF	.	TRBV23-1	TRBJ2-2	.	17	.
CASSSAPLEIQYF	TGTGCCAGCAGCTCAGCCCCGCTAGAGATCCAGTACTTC	TRBV7-2	TRBJ2-5	.	13	few
CSASRQDEQYF	TGCAGTGCGTCCCGACAGGACGAGCAGTACTTC	TRBV20-1	TRBJ2-7	.	11	few
CASSPASGSTADTQYF	TGTGCCAGCTCACCTGCGAGCGGGAGCACCGCAGATACGCAGTATTTT	TRBV18	TRBJ2-3	TRBD2	16	few
CASSKRAGGNTIYF	TGTGCCAGCAGCAAACGAGCAGGGGGAAACACCATATATTTT	TRBV21-1	TRBJ1-3	.	14	.
CASSLRQGTDTQYF	TGTGCCAGCAGCCTCCGACAGGGGACAGATACGCAGTATTTT	TRBV7-9	TRBJ2-3	TRBD1	14	.
CASSFGGTYNEQFF	TGTGCCAGCAGCTTTGGGGGGACCTACAATGAGCAGTTCTTC	TRBV7-2	TRBJ2-1	.	14	.
CSVCTSGIWNEQFF	TGCAGCGTCTGTACTAGCGGGATATGGAATGAGCAGTTCTTC	TRBV29-1	TRBJ2-1	TRBD2	14	.
CASSATLAGGRETQYF	TGTGCCAGCAGCGCAACACTAGCGGGAGGTCGGGAGACCCAGTACTTC	TRBV7-2	TRBJ2-5	TRBD2	16	few
CASSSGTVIRWDGYTF	TGTGCCAGCAGTTCCGGGACAGTCATCCGTTGGGATGGCTACACCTTC	TRBV27	TRBJ1-2	TRBD1	16	few
CASSLRAGTDTQYF	TGTGCCAGCAGCCTCCGAGCGGGCACAGATACGCAGTATTTT	TRBV7-9	TRBJ2-3	.	14	few
CAISLTGVGSGNTEAFF	TGTGCCATCAGTTTGACAGGAGTGGGCTCAGGGAACACTGAAGCTTTCTTT	TRBV10-3	TRBJ1-1	.	17	.
CSVGTGLANYGYTF	TGCAGCGTTGGGACGGGACTAGCTAACTATGGCTACACCTTC	TRBV29-1	TRBJ1-2	.	14	few
CASSEGQGGMTYGYTF	TGTGCCAGTAGTGAAGGACAGGGGGGGATGACCTATGGCTACACCTTC	TRBV19	TRBJ1-2	TRBD1	16	.
CASSLTTSGRALSYEQYF	TGCGCCAGCAGCCTTACGACTAGCGGGAGGGCCCTCAGTTACGAGCAGTACTTC	TRBV5-1	TRBJ2-7	TRBD2	18	.
CASSLYAPTSGRGNEQFF	TGTGCCAGCAGCTTATATGCCCCAACTAGCGGGAGGGGAAATGAGCAGTTCTTC	TRBV7-6	TRBJ2-1	TRBD2	18	.
CAGGGGTRFNEQFF	TGTGCCGGGGGGGGCGGGACTAGGTTCAATGAGCAGTTCTTC	TRBV28	TRBJ2-1	TRBD2	14	.
CASSFASSGANVLTF	TGTGCCAGCAGCTTTGCGTCTTCTGGGGCCAACGTCCTGACTTTC	TRBV7-2	TRBJ2-6	.	15	.
CASSLRGTGELFF	TGTGCCAGCAGCCTTCGGGGCACCGGGGAGCTGTTTTTT	TRBV9	TRBJ2-2	.	13	.